One and the same sample provided the 19 T cell receptor beta chains below, sequenced in a study of cytomegalovirus exposure and HLA in healthy donors. This table comes from immunoSEQ multiplex PCR, and its TCRdb copy is limited to in-frame clones, with some not included. The table lists about 300,000 clones, roughly 90% of them singletons, with over 0.85% in the top ten. Sequenced sample: PBMCs. These receptors originate from a woman younger than 35 in good health and CMV-seronegative.

This chain links TRBV11-1 with TRBJ2-2, with 9 bases fitting TRBD2. This CDR3 is built from 15 residues. In germline, CDR1 is SGHAT, CDR2 FQDESV (reference sequence). The V segment lost 2 bases and the J segment 9 bases; nucleotides outside the gene matches: 7. The CDR3 region has the DNA TGTGCCAGCAGCTTATTCCCGCTAGCGGGATGGGAGCTGTTTTTT. Translation gives CASSLFPLAGWELFF.

This clone has a handful of counts. The chain is built from TRBV28 and TRBJ2-1; 11 bases match TRBD2. CDR1 is MDHEN, CDR2 SYDVKM, per germline. The V and J ends lost 5 bases and 12 bases, in that order; junction bases with no gene match: 9. This CDR3 contains 14 residues. In nucleotides, the CDR3 is TGTGCCAGCAGTCCCCATAGCGGGAGGGCAGCGCAGTTCTTC. This translates into CASSPHSGRAAQFF.

This chain links TRBV19 with TRBJ2-1, with TRBD2 identical over 9 bases. Trimming at V came to 7 bases and at J to 0 bases, leaving 4 bases not matched to a gene. Germline V gene data show CDR1 as LNHDA and CDR2 as SQIVND (reference sequence). The CDR3 spans 15 residues. CDR3 DNA sequence: TGTGCCAGTACGACTAGCGGAAGCTCCTACAATGAGCAGTTCTTC. This translates into CASTTSGSSYNEQFF. Based on the CDR3 plus reference TRBV19 and TRBJ2-1, the full variable domain is DGGITQSPKYLFRKEGQNVTLSCEQNLNHDAMYWYRQDPGQGLRLIYYSQIVNDFQKGDIAEGYSVSREKKESFPLTVTSAQKNPTAFYLCASTTSGSSYNEQFFGPGTRLTVL.

V and J are TRBV4-1 and TRBJ2-1, with TRBD2 identical over 11 bases. Germline CDR1 MGHRA, CDR2 YSYEKL. V shed 4 bases, J shed 7 bases, and the junction held 6 bases outside the gene matches. CDR3 size: 15 residues. CDR3 DNA sequence: TGCGCCAGCAGCCTTATAGCGGGAGGGGGGAATGAGCAGTTCTTC. It translates to CASSLIAGGGNEQFF.

The rearrangement links TRBV30 to TRBJ1-1, with D perhaps TRBD1 (5 bases). V was pared by 0 bases and J by 4 bases, with 18 bases between. CDR3 length: 16 amino acids. The germline gives CDR1 GTSNPN, CDR2 SVGIG (reference sequence). DNA of the CDR3: TGTGCCTGGAGTGTACGGTGGGGGGTAGTAGGCACTGAAGCTTTCTTT. Protein product: CAWSVRWGVVGTEAFF.

The chain joins TRBV7-8 to TRBJ2-1, with 10 bases identical to TRBD2. V dropped 1 base and J dropped 7; count of bases not matched to a gene: 7. Germline values: CDR1 SGHVS, CDR2 FQNEAQ. The CDR3 is 16 residues long. CDR3 nucleotides: TGTGCCAGCAGCTTAGTCGGGACTAGCGTCCGTAATGAGCAGTTCTTC. This sequence encodes CASSLVGTSVRNEQFF.

The chain is built from TRBV5-4 and TRBJ2-7, with 9 nucleotides matching TRBD2. Unmatched junction bases numbered 11, after V lost 3 bases and J lost 7 bases. This CDR3 is built from 15 residues. The germline CDR1 and CDR2 sequences are SGHNT and YYREEE (reference sequence). CDR3 protein: CASSWGVAGAGEQYF. CDR3 nucleotide sequence: TGTGCCAGCAGCTGGGGGGTAGCGGGAGCGGGGGAGCAGTACTTC.

This chain links TRBV28 with TRBJ2-1, with TRBD2 matching over 11 bases. Losses at the gene ends were 4 bases for V and 1 base for J; bases not matched to a gene: 3. Germline loops: CDR1 MDHEN, CDR2 SYDVKM. This CDR3 is 16 amino acids long. CDR3 region: CASSSSGRRSYNEQFF. The DNA for the CDR3 is TGTGCCAGCAGTTCTAGCGGGAGGCGGTCCTACAATGAGCAGTTCTTC.

The V gene is TRBV6-1, the J gene TRBJ2-7; 11 bases are a match to TRBD2. The CDR3 runs 15 residues. The junction had 9 bases not matched to a gene; V was cut back by 2 bases and J by 9 bases. The germline CDR1 and CDR2 sequences are MNHNS and SASEGT. The CDR3: CASSESTSGSGWQYF. CDR3 DNA: TGTGCCAGCAGTGAATCAACTAGCGGGAGTGGGTGGCAGTACTTC.

The chain couples TRBV27 to TRBJ1-4, with D maybe TRBD1 (5 bases). Germline-derived CDR1 and CDR2 are MNHEY and SMNVEV (reference sequence). The germline V and J ends were trimmed by 5 bases and 1 base, with 11 bases remaining between them. The CDR3 spans 15 residues. For the CDR3, the DNA is TGTGCCAGCAGTGTCGGGGGGGGAACTAATGAAAAACTGTTTTTT. It translates to CASSVGGGTNEKLFF.

The chain combines TRBV27 with TRBJ2-7, with D tentatively TRBD1 (5 bases). V dropped 2 bases and J dropped 0 bases, with 8 bases sitting between them. CDR3 length equals 14 residues. The germline gives CDR1 MNHEY, CDR2 SMNVEV (reference sequence). In nucleotides, the CDR3 is TGTGCCAGCAGTTTAGTGGGGCCCTCCTACGAGCAGTACTTC. The encoded protein is CASSLVGPSYEQYF.

This chain joins TRBV18 and TRBJ1-5; tentative D call: TRBD1 (6 bases). The V and J ends lost 2 bases and 7 bases respectively, with 12 bases between them. The CDR3 has 14 residues. CDR1 and CDR2 from the germline V gene are KGHSH and LQKENI. The CDR3 here is CASSPTRGQQPQHF. In DNA, the CDR3 is TGTGCCAGCTCACCAACCAGGGGACAACAGCCCCAGCATTTT. The complete variable domain, with remaining parts taken from reference TRBV18 and TRBJ1-5, reads NAGVMQNPRHLVRRRGQEARLRCSPMKGHSHVYWYRQLPEEGLKFMVYLQKENIIDESGMPKERFSAEFPKEGPSILRIQQVVRGDSAAYFCASSPTRGQQPQHFGDGTRLSIL.

The V call is TRBV10-3, the J call TRBJ2-6; weak D call: TRBD1 (5 bases). V was cut by 4 bases and J by 0 bases, with 10 bases left in between. The CDR3 runs 16 residues. CDR1 is ENHRY and CDR2 is SYGVKD in the germline V gene. Here the CDR3 reads CAISGVTGSGANVLTF. In DNA, the CDR3 is TGTGCCATCAGTGGGGTCACAGGCTCTGGGGCCAACGTCCTGACTTTC.

This clone appeared a few times. The chain joins TRBV4-3 to TRBJ1-1; 7 nucleotides line up with TRBD1. The germline V gene encodes CDR1 LGHNA and CDR2 YSLEER. This CDR3 spans 13 amino acids. V trimming: 5 bases; J trimming: 1 base; junction bases outside the gene matches: 1. CDR3 DNA: TGCGCCAGCAGCTGGACAGGGAACACTGAAGCTTTCTTT. It encodes CASSWTGNTEAFF.

This clone was detected only once. The V gene is TRBV7-2, the J gene TRBJ1-2, with D unresolved. V was cut by 1 base and J by 2 bases, with 8 bases left in between. CDR1 SGHTA and CDR2 FQGNSA come from the germline V gene. This CDR3 has 14 residues. The CDR3 sequence: CASSLGTVNYGYTF. The DNA for the CDR3 is TGTGCCAGCAGCTTAGGAACGGTCAACTATGGCTACACCTTC.

The chain combines TRBV30 with TRBJ2-3; weak D call: TRBD1 (6 bases). V was shortened by 0 bases and J by 5 bases, with 12 bases between the two germline ends. Germline CDR1 and CDR2: GTSNPN and SVGIG (reference sequence). The CDR3 is 14 residues long. Here the CDR3 reads CAWSVQGWGDTQYF. CDR3 nucleotides: TGTGCCTGGAGTGTACAGGGTTGGGGAGATACGCAGTATTTT.

The gene calls are TRBV10-2 and TRBJ1-2; D might be TRBD1 (5 bases). The CDR3 totals 13 residues. V was pared by 0 bases and J by 8 bases, with 10 bases between. CDR1 is WSHSY and CDR2 is SAAADI in the germline V gene. In nucleotides, the CDR3 is TGCGCCAGCAGTGAGTCAAGGGGAACGGGCTACACCTTC. Translated: CASSESRGTGYTF.

The V gene is TRBV6-5, the J gene TRBJ2-7, with 11 positions matching TRBD2. This CDR3 spans 14 amino acids. V lost 6 bases to trimming and J lost 7 bases; unmatched junction nucleotides: 8. CDR1 and CDR2 (germline): MNHEY, SVGAGI. The CDR3 DNA reads TGTGCCAGCAGCTATACTAGCGGGAGTGCGGAGCAGTACTTC. This encodes CASSYTSGSAEQYF.

The chain employs TRBV28 and TRBJ2-1; TRBD2 matches at 7 bases. From germline, CDR1 is MDHEN and CDR2 SYDVKM. With 6 bases clipped from V and 3 bases from J, the junction kept 8 bases outside the gene matches. This CDR3 contains 15 residues. The CDR3 is CASRLGAGDYNEQFF. In DNA form, the CDR3 reads TGTGCCAGCAGGCTCGGGGCGGGGGACTACAATGAGCAGTTCTTC. Full variable domain (rest looked up from reference TRBV28 and TRBJ2-1): DVKVTQSSRYLVKRTGEKVFLECVQDMDHENMFWYRQDPGLGLRLIYFSYDVKMKEKGDIPEGYSVSREKKERFSLILESASTNQTSMYLCASRLGAGDYNEQFFGPGTRLTVL.